These T cell receptor beta chains were read from a single sample in a study of blood T cell repertoires in COVID-19. The repertoire was sequenced with immunoSEQ multiplex PCR; TCRdb's copy has only in-frame clones and lacks some. The sample includes a few hundred thousand clones, approximately 84% of them seen just once. What was sequenced was PBMCs or T cells enriched from blood (not recorded which). The source is a man between 35 and 55 years old who had recovered from COVID-19. CDR3s include the opening cysteine and the closing phenylalanine or tryptophan. A D gene is named only where the DNA matches it firmly. Clone size appears in some rows only: once, few, many, or a class for an expanded clone.

J gene: TRBJ1-1; V gene: TRBV11-2; clone size: NA; D gene: TRBD1; CDR3 DNA: TGTGCCAGCAGCTGGGGACGGACAGGGGGCACTGAAGCTTTCTTT; CDR3 protein: CASSWGRTGGTEAFF
J gene: TRBJ1-1; V gene: TRBV6-2/TRBV6-3; clone size: NA; D gene: TRBD1; CDR3 DNA: TGTGCCAGCAGTTCCCGGGACAGGGGTCGGGGCACTGAAGCTTTCTTT; CDR3 protein: CASSSRDRGRGTEAFF
J gene: TRBJ1-4; V gene: TRBV5-1; clone size: NA; D gene: NA; CDR3 DNA: TGCGCCAGCAGCTTGGCGGACATCTCCTATGAAAAACTGTTTTTT; CDR3 protein: CASSLADISYEKLFF
J gene: TRBJ2-7; V gene: TRBV5-6; clone size: NA; D gene: TRBD2; CDR3 DNA: TGTGCCAGCAGCTGGGGGGGACCCTCGTACGAGCAGTACTTC; CDR3 protein: CASSWGGPSYEQYF
J gene: TRBJ1-5; V gene: TRBV7-2; clone size: once; D gene: NA; CDR3 DNA: TGTGCCAGCAGCTTTCAGGGGCTCAATCAGCCCCAGCATTTT; CDR3 protein: CASSFQGLNQPQHF
J gene: TRBJ1-2; V gene: TRBV21-1; clone size: NA; D gene: NA; CDR3 DNA: TGTGCCAGCAGCAAGGCGGGCCCGGCGGGCTACACCTTC; CDR3 protein: CASSKAGPAGYTF
J gene: TRBJ2-1; V gene: TRBV6-5; clone size: NA; D gene: NA; CDR3 DNA: TGTGCCGCGCGTGGCTCCTACAATGAGCAGTTCTTC; CDR3 protein: CAARGSYNEQFF
J gene: TRBJ1-4; V gene: TRBV5-5; clone size: once; D gene: NA; CDR3 DNA: TGTGCCAGCAGCCCGGTGGGAGGCCTGAATGAAAAACTGTTTTTT; CDR3 protein: CASSPVGGLNEKLFF
J gene: TRBJ2-7; V gene: TRBV6-5; clone size: NA; D gene: NA; CDR3 DNA: TGTGCCAGCAGTTACTCAACCAGGGGCTCCTACGAGCAGTACTTC; CDR3 protein: CASSYSTRGSYEQYF
J gene: TRBJ1-5; V gene: TRBV20-1; clone size: once; D gene: NA; CDR3 DNA: TGCAGTGCTAGTTTGACAGAAAGACGCCGGAATCAGCCCCAGCATTTT; CDR3 protein: CSASLTERRRNQPQHF
J gene: TRBJ1-4; V gene: TRBV28; clone size: NA; D gene: NA; CDR3 DNA: TGTGCCAGCAGTTTGGGAGGGGAACACCAAAAACTGTTTTTT; CDR3 protein: CASSLGGEHQKLFF
J gene: TRBJ2-3; V gene: TRBV9; clone size: NA; D gene: NA; CDR3 DNA: TGTGCCAGCAGCCCACCGGGGGGCGGGAGCACAGATACGCAGTATTTT; CDR3 protein: CASSPPGGGSTDTQYF
J gene: TRBJ1-3; V gene: TRBV5-1; clone size: NA; D gene: NA; CDR3 DNA: TGCGCCAGCAGCTTCAGGGGTAACTCTGGAAACACCATATATTTT; CDR3 protein: CASSFRGNSGNTIYF
J gene: TRBJ1-1; V gene: TRBV27; clone size: NA; D gene: NA; CDR3 DNA: TGTGCCAGCAGTTTAAGGCTCGCGGGAGGGACGCCTGAAGCTTTCTTT; CDR3 protein: CASSLRLAGGTPEAFF
J gene: TRBJ2-3; V gene: TRBV28; clone size: NA; D gene: NA; CDR3 DNA: TGTGCCAGCAGTTTCAGGGGTAGTTGGACAGATACGCAGTATTTT; CDR3 protein: CASSFRGSWTDTQYF
J gene: TRBJ1-2; V gene: TRBV5-1; clone size: once; D gene: TRBD1; CDR3 DNA: TGCGCCAGCAGCCCAGTGACAGGGTCCTATGGCTACACCTTC; CDR3 protein: CASSPVTGSYGYTF
J gene: TRBJ1-1; V gene: TRBV24-1; clone size: NA; D gene: TRBD1; CDR3 DNA: TGTGCCTCCGCCGGGACAGAACACACTGAAGCTTTCTTT; CDR3 protein: CASAGTEHTEAFF
J gene: TRBJ2-7; V gene: TRBV30; clone size: NA; D gene: NA; CDR3 DNA: TGTGCCTGGAGTGTCTCCTTTTCCTACGAGCAGTACTTC; CDR3 protein: CAWSVSFSYEQYF
J gene: TRBJ2-3; V gene: TRBV24-1; clone size: NA; D gene: NA; CDR3 DNA: TGTGCCACCAGTGATTTGGGGCGGGACACAGATACGCAGTATTTT; CDR3 protein: CATSDLGRDTDTQYF
J gene: TRBJ2-2; V gene: TRBV7-6; clone size: few; D gene: NA; CDR3 DNA: TGTGCCAGCAGCCACCTCGCGGGGTCGGCCACCGGGGAGCTGTTTTTT; CDR3 protein: CASSHLAGSATGELFF
J gene: TRBJ2-7; V gene: TRBV7-9; clone size: NA; D gene: TRBD2; CDR3 DNA: TGTGCCAGCAGCCCCCGGACTAGCGGTCCCTACGAGCAGTACTTC; CDR3 protein: CASSPRTSGPYEQYF
J gene: TRBJ1-5; V gene: TRBV19; clone size: NA; D gene: NA; CDR3 DNA: TGTGCCAGTAGGAACTCACCGATCCACAATCAGCCCCAGCATTTT; CDR3 protein: CASRNSPIHNQPQHF
J gene: TRBJ1-4; V gene: TRBV28; clone size: once; D gene: TRBD1; CDR3 DNA: TGTGCCAGCAGTGGTAAATCAGGGGGCGAAAAACTGTTTTTT; CDR3 protein: CASSGKSGGEKLFF
J gene: TRBJ2-7; V gene: TRBV28; clone size: NA; D gene: TRBD2; CDR3 DNA: TGTGCCAGCAGTCGAACTAGCGGGAGGGCCCAAGAGCAGTACTTC; CDR3 protein: CASSRTSGRAQEQYF
J gene: TRBJ2-7; V gene: TRBV28; clone size: NA; D gene: NA; CDR3 DNA: TGTGCCAGCACCGTCTCTGGGACTCACACCTACGAGCAGTACTTC; CDR3 protein: CASTVSGTHTYEQYF
J gene: TRBJ1-3; V gene: TRBV28; clone size: NA; D gene: TRBD1; CDR3 DNA: TGTGCCAGCAGTTTATATGGGACAGAAGGAAACACCATATATTTT; CDR3 protein: CASSLYGTEGNTIYF
J gene: TRBJ1-2; V gene: TRBV25-1; clone size: once; D gene: TRBD1; CDR3 DNA: TGTGCCAGCAGTCCGAGGACAGGGCGAGGAGAAAACTATGGCTACACCTTC; CDR3 protein: CASSPRTGRGENYGYTF
J gene: TRBJ2-7; V gene: TRBV7-8; clone size: many; D gene: NA; CDR3 DNA: TGTGCCAGCAGCTTAGCCCTCACTCCTTCTTCTTCCTACGAGCAGTACTTC; CDR3 protein: CASSLALTPSSSYEQYF
J gene: TRBJ1-3; V gene: TRBV6-2/TRBV6-3; clone size: NA; D gene: NA; CDR3 DNA: TGTGCCAGCAGTTACACCGGGATCTCTGGAAACACCATATATTTT; CDR3 protein: CASSYTGISGNTIYF
J gene: TRBJ1-3; V gene: TRBV5-1; clone size: NA; D gene: TRBD1; CDR3 DNA: TGCGCCAGCAGCCCGACAGGGAAGGCTGGAAACACCATATATTTT; CDR3 protein: CASSPTGKAGNTIYF
J gene: TRBJ1-5; V gene: TRBV25-1; clone size: NA; D gene: NA; CDR3 DNA: TGTGCCAGCAGCTTTAGCAATCAGCCCCAGCATTTT; CDR3 protein: CASSFSNQPQHF
J gene: TRBJ1-2; V gene: TRBV6-2/TRBV6-3; clone size: NA; D gene: NA; CDR3 DNA: TGTGCCAGCAGTTACTCGCAGGTCGGTGGCTACACCTTC; CDR3 protein: CASSYSQVGGYTF
J gene: TRBJ2-1; V gene: TRBV2; clone size: NA; D gene: NA; CDR3 DNA: TGTGCCAGCAGTGAACGGGAGTACAATGAGCAGTTCTTC; CDR3 protein: CASSEREYNEQFF
J gene: TRBJ1-1; V gene: TRBV7-8; clone size: NA; D gene: NA; CDR3 DNA: TGTGCCAGCAGTTACCTACAGGGTTCGGGCACTGAAGCTTTCTTT; CDR3 protein: CASSYLQGSGTEAFF
J gene: TRBJ1-5; V gene: TRBV5-6; clone size: NA; D gene: NA; CDR3 DNA: TGTGCCAGCAGCTTGGCAGGGAGGGATGAGCCCCAGCATTTT; CDR3 protein: CASSLAGRDEPQHF
J gene: TRBJ2-4; V gene: TRBV3-1/TRBV3-2; clone size: NA; D gene: TRBD2; CDR3 DNA: TGTGCCAGCAGCCAAGGAGGCGGGAGGGGGTCCCAGTACTTC; CDR3 protein: CASSQGGGRGSQYF
J gene: TRBJ1-4; V gene: TRBV9; clone size: NA; D gene: TRBD1; CDR3 DNA: TGTGCCAGCAGCCGACAGGGGGCGGCAACTAATGAAAAACTGTTTTTT; CDR3 protein: CASSRQGAATNEKLFF
J gene: TRBJ1-1; V gene: TRBV2; clone size: many; D gene: TRBD1; CDR3 DNA: TGTGCCAGCAGTGAGGACAGGCTCACTGAAGCTTTCTTT; CDR3 protein: CASSEDRLTEAFF
J gene: TRBJ1-5; V gene: TRBV7-9; clone size: NA; D gene: TRBD1; CDR3 DNA: TGTGCCAGCAGCTTAGAAAGGACAGGGGGGACGCCCCAGCATTTT; CDR3 protein: CASSLERTGGTPQHF
J gene: TRBJ2-1; V gene: TRBV5-1; clone size: few; D gene: TRBD2; CDR3 DNA: TGCGCCAGCAGCTCCTACACTCTAGCGGGAGGGGGGAATGAGCAGTTCTTC; CDR3 protein: CASSSYTLAGGGNEQFF
J gene: TRBJ2-7; V gene: TRBV12-3/TRBV12-4; clone size: NA; D gene: NA; CDR3 DNA: TGTGCCAGCAGTTTCTCTTTTTACGAGCAGTACTTC; CDR3 protein: CASSFSFYEQYF
J gene: TRBJ1-1; V gene: TRBV28; clone size: few; D gene: NA; CDR3 DNA: TGTGCCAGCGCTGCCACAGGGAGAACTGAAGCTTTCTTT; CDR3 protein: CASAATGRTEAFF
J gene: TRBJ1-2; V gene: TRBV6-2/TRBV6-3; clone size: NA; D gene: TRBD1; CDR3 DNA: TGTGCCAGCAGTTACGGACAGGGCGCCTACACCTTC; CDR3 protein: CASSYGQGAYTF
J gene: TRBJ2-2; V gene: TRBV5-1; clone size: NA; D gene: NA; CDR3 DNA: TGCGCCAGCAGCTTGGGGGCGAGCGGGGAGCTGTTTTTT; CDR3 protein: CASSLGASGELFF
J gene: TRBJ2-7; V gene: TRBV5-8; clone size: NA; D gene: NA; CDR3 DNA: TGTGCCAGCAGCCCACAGGGCTACTCCTACGAGCAGTACTTC; CDR3 protein: CASSPQGYSYEQYF
J gene: TRBJ2-5; V gene: TRBV9; clone size: NA; D gene: NA; CDR3 DNA: TGTGCCAGCAGCCCGACGGGTCAGTACCAAGAGACCCAGTACTTC; CDR3 protein: CASSPTGQYQETQYF
J gene: TRBJ2-3; V gene: TRBV6-5; clone size: NA; D gene: TRBD2; CDR3 DNA: TGTGCCAGCAGTTACTCGTGGTCTAGCGGGAGCTATTTT; CDR3 protein: CASSYSWSSGSYF